Listed below are T cell receptor beta chains from one sample, sequenced in a study of cytomegalovirus exposure and HLA in healthy donors. The assay was immunoSEQ multiplex PCR, and TCRdb's table has in-frame clones only and misses some. Of about 130,000 clones listed, 75% to 80% are singletons. Material: PBMCs. These receptors were taken from a man aged 30 to 45 in good health and CMV-seronegative. Both conserved end residues are part of each CDR3. The order of the fields is V gene, CDR3 length, clone size, D gene, J gene, CDR3 DNA, CDR3 protein. A D gene is named only where the DNA matches it firmly. Rows may omit the clone size; those that give it use once, few, many or a size class.

>TRBV2|15|once|-|TRBJ2-3
TGTGCCAGCAGTAAGATCCCCCACAGTACAGATACGCAGTATTTT
CASSKIPHSTDTQYF
>TRBV11-2|17|once|TRBD1|TRBJ1-4
TGTGCCAGCAGCTTCGATGGACAGGGCTTGGGAAGTGAAAAACTGTTTTTT
CASSFDGQGLGSEKLFF
>TRBV5-1|19|-|TRBD1|TRBJ1-5
TGCGCCAGCAGCTTGGTTCGGGACAGGGTTTTCTCGAGCAATCAGCCCCAGCATTTT
CASSLVRDRVFSSNQPQHF
>TRBV6-5|13|-|TRBD1|TRBJ2-7
TGTGCCAGCACCAATAACAGGGGCCACGAGCAGTACTTC
CASTNNRGHEQYF
>TRBV5-4|15|-|-|TRBJ2-7
TGTGCCAGCAGTCGTGAGGGGACTTTTCCGTACGAGCAGTACTTC
CASSREGTFPYEQYF
>TRBV6-5|15|-|TRBD2|TRBJ2-7
TGTGCCAGCAGTTACTCGGGGCGGGAGGGCTACGAGCAGTACTTC
CASSYSGREGYEQYF
>TRBV30|13|-|TRBD1|TRBJ2-1
TGTGCCTGGAGTGCGACAGGGGCCAATGAGCAGTTCTTC
CAWSATGANEQFF
>TRBV7-7|16|-|-|TRBJ2-1
TGTGCTAGCAGCCCCCAGGCCCCGAGCTCCTACAATGAGCAGTTCTTC
CASSPQAPSSYNEQFF
>TRBV7-2|15|-|TRBD2|TRBJ2-2
TGTGCCAGCAGCTTAGGGACGGGAGGGATCGGGGAGCTGTTTTTT
CASSLGTGGIGELFF
>TRBV5-4|16|-|-|TRBJ2-1
TGTGCCAGCAGCTTGGGTGTATTGCGGTTTTACAATGAGCAGTTCTTC
CASSLGVLRFYNEQFF
>TRBV5-4|14|-|TRBD1|TRBJ2-7
TGTGCCAGCAGCGGGGGACAGATTACCTACGAGCAGTACTTC
CASSGGQITYEQYF
>TRBV6-1|19|-|TRBD2|TRBJ2-1
TGTGCCAGCAGTGAAGGAGGAGCGGGAGGGCGGAGCTCCTACAATGAGCAGTTCTTC
CASSEGGAGGRSSYNEQFF
>TRBV10-3|14|-|-|TRBJ2-1
TGTGCCATCAGTGGGAGGGCCGAGGATAGTGAGCAGTTCTTC
CAISGRAEDSEQFF
>TRBV5-4|14|-|-|TRBJ2-7
TGTGCCAGCAGCCGGGAAAGCGGACCCTACGAGCAGTACTTC
CASSRESGPYEQYF
>TRBV28|15|-|-|TRBJ2-5
TGTGCCAGCAGTTTAGGCTGGGCGGGCCAAGAGACCCAGTACTTC
CASSLGWAGQETQYF
>TRBV6-6|15|-|-|TRBJ1-3
TGTGCCAGCGCTCCTTCCGGCAGAGGCGGAAACACCATATATTTT
CASAPSGRGGNTIYF
>TRBV30|12|once|TRBD2|TRBJ2-1
TGTGCCTGGAGTCACCGGGGGGATGAGCAGTTCTTC
CAWSHRGDEQFF
>TRBV2|12|-|TRBD2|TRBJ2-5
TGTGCCAGCTCTTCGGGAGGGGAGACCCAGTACTTC
CASSSGGETQYF
>TRBV10-3|16|-|TRBD1|TRBJ2-5
TGTGCCATCAGTGAGTCTTGGACAGGGGGCCAAGAGACCCAGTACTTC
CAISESWTGGQETQYF
>TRBV5-8|14|-|TRBD2|TRBJ2-3
TGTGCCAGCAGCTTAAGCGGGATATCAGATACGCAGTATTTT
CASSLSGISDTQYF
>TRBV5-6|15|-|-|TRBJ2-2
TGTGCCAGCAGCTTGGGGGGGCGGATTCCCGGGGAGCTGTTTTTT
CASSLGGRIPGELFF
>TRBV6-5|15|once|TRBD2|TRBJ2-1
TGTGCCAGCAGTCTGTGGACTAGCGGGATGCATGAGCAGTTCTTC
CASSLWTSGMHEQFF
>TRBV27|16|-|TRBD1|TRBJ2-7
TGTGCCAGCAGACCCAAACCGGGACAGGGGGCGTACGAGCAGTACTTC
CASRPKPGQGAYEQYF
>TRBV4-1|18|-|-|TRBJ2-3
TGCGCCAGCAGCCCCACTTCTTGGCAGGGGAGATCCACAGATACGCAGTATTTT
CASSPTSWQGRSTDTQYF
>TRBV5-4|14|few|-|TRBJ1-2
TGTGCCAGCAGCTTGGCAGGGGTGTCGGTTGGCTACACCTTC
CASSLAGVSVGYTF
>TRBV30|15|once|-|TRBJ2-7
TGTGCCTGGAGTGCACAGGCAGGGAATTCCTACGAGCAGTACTTC
CAWSAQAGNSYEQYF
>TRBV5-1|18|-|TRBD2|TRBJ2-2
TGCGCCAGCACCCCAACCCCTCCTCTAGCGGGAGTCACCGGGGAGCTGTTTTTT
CASTPTPPLAGVTGELFF
>TRBV6-1|16|-|-|TRBJ1-3
TGTGCCAGCAGTGAAGCGCAGGGCTACTCTGGAAACACCATATATTTT
CASSEAQGYSGNTIYF
>TRBV7-6|15|-|TRBD1|TRBJ1-1
TGTGCCAGCAGACAGGGACAGGGAATCGACACTGAAGCTTTCTTT
CASRQGQGIDTEAFF
>TRBV7-9|12|-|TRBD2|TRBJ2-3
TGTGCCAGCCAGCGGGGTACAGATACGCAGTATTTT
CASQRGTDTQYF
>TRBV28|15|-|-|TRBJ2-4
TGTGCCAGCAGCGAACGCGGTCGGGCCAAAAACATTCAGTACTTC
CASSERGRAKNIQYF
>TRBV30|14|-|TRBD1|TRBJ1-5
TGTGCCTGGAATATGGGACAGTTTAATCAGCCCCAGCATTTT
CAWNMGQFNQPQHF
>TRBV4-1|18|-|TRBD2|TRBJ2-7
TGCGCCAGCAGCCACGGGACTAGCGGGAGACACGGCCTCTACGAGCAGTACTTC
CASSHGTSGRHGLYEQYF
>TRBV6-1|17|-|-|TRBJ1-3
TGTGCCAGCAGTGAAAGGCTTTCCGGCGGCTCTGGAAACACCATATATTTT
CASSERLSGGSGNTIYF
>TRBV29-1|14|-|-|TRBJ2-1
TGCAGCGTTGAAGAAGTTGAGACCTACAATGAGCAGTTCTTC
CSVEEVETYNEQFF
>TRBV7-9|18|-|-|TRBJ1-2
TGTGCCAGCAGCCGGGGGGCGAAAACGGGACCTCTCCTCTATGGCTACACCTTC
CASSRGAKTGPLLYGYTF
>TRBV5-1|16|-|-|TRBJ2-1
TGCGCCAGCAGCTTGGGGGGTGGGAGCTCCTACAATGAGCAGTTCTTC
CASSLGGGSSYNEQFF
>TRBV2|14|-|TRBD1|TRBJ2-7
TGTGCCAGCAGGACCGGACAGGGAACTTACGAGCAGTACTTC
CASRTGQGTYEQYF
>TRBV6-5|14|-|TRBD1|TRBJ2-7
TGTGCCAGCAGTTACGGACAGGGGACAAACGAGCAGTACTTC
CASSYGQGTNEQYF
>TRBV6-6|14|-|TRBD1|TRBJ2-7
TGTGCCAGCAGGACGGGACAGGGCACCCACGAGCAGTACTTC
CASRTGQGTHEQYF
>TRBV10-1|19|-|-|TRBJ1-4
TGCGCCAGCAGTGACCCGGGGTCGGGTTCACAGTGGGCTAATGAAAAACTGTTTTTT
CASSDPGSGSQWANEKLFF
>TRBV19|15|once|TRBD2|TRBJ2-7
TGTGCCAGTAGTAAGGGCGGGAGGCGGTCCTACGAGCAGTACTTC
CASSKGGRRSYEQYF
>TRBV7-2|14|once|TRBD2|TRBJ2-7
TGTGCCAGCAGCGCACGACTAGCGGGAGCCGAGCAGTACTTC
CASSARLAGAEQYF
>TRBV6-5|16|-|TRBD2|TRBJ2-3
TGTGCCAGCAGTTTACTAGCGGGAGGCGGGACAGATACGCAGTATTTT
CASSLLAGGGTDTQYF
>TRBV28|15|once|TRBD2|TRBJ2-5
TGTGCCAGCAACCCGGGACTAGCGGGAGCGGAGACCCAGTACTTC
CASNPGLAGAETQYF
>TRBV5-5|15|few|TRBD1|TRBJ2-7
TGTGCCAGCAGCCCGGACAGGGTTCGGTTTTCCGAGCAGTACTTC
CASSPDRVRFSEQYF
>TRBV4-1|14|-|TRBD1|TRBJ1-5
TGCGCCAGCAGTTACCCGGGACAGAATCAGCCCCAGCATTTT
CASSYPGQNQPQHF
>TRBV7-9|14|few|-|TRBJ2-1
TGTGCCAGCAGCTTAGTGGCAGTCTACAATGAGCAGTTCTTC
CASSLVAVYNEQFF
>TRBV27|20|few|TRBD2|TRBJ2-1
TGTGCCAGCAGCCCGTTCCCCGGGACTAGCGGGCAAATTACCTACAATGAGCAGTTCTTC
CASSPFPGTSGQITYNEQFF
>TRBV30|15|-|TRBD1|TRBJ2-5
TGTGCCTGGAGTGTACAGCAGGGGGCATGGGAGACCCAGTACTTC
CAWSVQQGAWETQYF
>TRBV29-1|14|-|-|TRBJ1-3
TGCAGCGTGCTGAAGGACACTTCTGGAAACACCATATATTTT
CSVLKDTSGNTIYF
>TRBV6-5|14|-|TRBD1|TRBJ1-5
TGTGCCAGCAGCGGGGACAGCCAAAATCAGCCCCAGCATTTT
CASSGDSQNQPQHF
>TRBV7-3|17|-|-|TRBJ1-2
TGTGCCAGCAGCTTAACCCATAAACAGGGTTCCTTCTATGGCTACACCTTC
CASSLTHKQGSFYGYTF